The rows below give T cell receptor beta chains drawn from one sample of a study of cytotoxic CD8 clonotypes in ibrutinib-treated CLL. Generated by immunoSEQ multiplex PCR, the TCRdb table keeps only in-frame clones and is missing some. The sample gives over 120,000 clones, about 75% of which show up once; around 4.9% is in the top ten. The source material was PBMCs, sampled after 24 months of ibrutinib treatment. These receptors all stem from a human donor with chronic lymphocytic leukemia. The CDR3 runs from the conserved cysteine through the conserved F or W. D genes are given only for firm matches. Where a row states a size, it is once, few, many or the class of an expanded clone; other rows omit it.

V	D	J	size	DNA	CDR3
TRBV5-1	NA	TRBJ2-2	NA	TGCGCCAGCCGTTGGGCGGCAAACACCGGGGAGCTGTTTTTT	CASRWAANTGELFF
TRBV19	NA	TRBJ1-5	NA	TGTGCCAGTATTGGACCAGGGCCCCAGCATTTT	CASIGPGPQHF
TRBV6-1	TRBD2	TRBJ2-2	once	TGTGCCAGCAACCCGCGGGAGACGAACACCGGGGAGCTGTTTTTT	CASNPRETNTGELFF
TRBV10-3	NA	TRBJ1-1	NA	TGTGCCATCAGTGAGTCCTGGGGGGGCACTGAAGCTTTCTTT	CAISESWGGTEAFF
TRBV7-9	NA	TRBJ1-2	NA	TGTGCCAGCAGCCCCGGTGACAGAGTTAACTATGGCTACACCTTC	CASSPGDRVNYGYTF
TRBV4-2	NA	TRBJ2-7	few	TGTGCCAGCAGCCAAGCTGTAGGGCGCGAGCAGTACTTC	CASSQAVGREQYF
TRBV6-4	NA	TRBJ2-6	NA	TGTGCCAGCAGTGCCATCTCTGGGGCCAACGTCCTGACTTTC	CASSAISGANVLTF
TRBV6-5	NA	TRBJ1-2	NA	TGTGCCAGCAGTTTATCCGACCGACTAAACTATGGCTACACCTTC	CASSLSDRLNYGYTF
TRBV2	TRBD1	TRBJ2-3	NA	TGTGCCAGCAGTGACCCCCCGGGACAGGCCAGGACAGATACGCAGTATTTT	CASSDPPGQARTDTQYF
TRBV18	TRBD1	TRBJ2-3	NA	TGTGCCAGCTCACCAGGACAGGGGGCAGATACGCAGTATTTT	CASSPGQGADTQYF
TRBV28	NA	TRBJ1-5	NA	TGTGCCAGCACCTCCAATCAGCCCCAGCATTTT	CASTSNQPQHF
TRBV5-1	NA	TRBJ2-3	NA	TGCGCCAGCAGCTGGGCCGGGACAAGAGGGGATACGCAGTATTTT	CASSWAGTRGDTQYF
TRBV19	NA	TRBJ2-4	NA	TGTGCCAGTAGTCGGACAGCCTTAGCCAAAAACATTCAGTACTTC	CASSRTALAKNIQYF
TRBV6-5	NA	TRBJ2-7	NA	TGTGCCAGCAGGGACCGTTTCAGCTCCTACGAGCAGTACTTC	CASRDRFSSYEQYF
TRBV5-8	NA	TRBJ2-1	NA	TGTGCCAGCAGCTTGCGGCCAGGGAATGAGCAGTTCTTC	CASSLRPGNEQFF
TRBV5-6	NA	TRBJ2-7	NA	TGTGCCAGCAGCTTCCGACAGCTCCCCTCCTACGAGCAGTACTTC	CASSFRQLPSYEQYF
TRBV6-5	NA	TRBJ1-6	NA	TGTGCCAGCAGTTACGACGGACGCACCTATAATTCACCCCTCCACTTT	CASSYDGRTYNSPLHF
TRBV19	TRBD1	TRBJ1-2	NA	TGTGCCAGTAGTAATCAGGGGGCCACCGTTGGCTACACCTTC	CASSNQGATVGYTF
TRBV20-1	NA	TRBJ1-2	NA	TGCAGTGCGTCCCGGCGGGGCTACACCTTC	CSASRRGYTF
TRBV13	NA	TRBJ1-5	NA	TGTGCCAGCAGCCCGGGCCCGAATCAGCCCCAGCATTTT	CASSPGPNQPQHF
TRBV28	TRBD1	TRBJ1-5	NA	TGTGCCAGCAGTTTGCCCGGGACAGGGGGCGGACAGCCCCAGCATTTT	CASSLPGTGGGQPQHF
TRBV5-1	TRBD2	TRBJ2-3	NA	TGCGCCAGCAGTTACGGTGGGGAGGGGATGGATACGCAGTATTTT	CASSYGGEGMDTQYF
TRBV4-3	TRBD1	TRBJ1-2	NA	TGCGCCAGCAGCCAAGTTACAGGGGCGGACGGCTACACCTTC	CASSQVTGADGYTF
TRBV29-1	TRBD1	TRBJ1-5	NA	TGCAGCGCACGACAGGGGGGGGGTCAGCCCCAGCATTTT	CSARQGGGQPQHF
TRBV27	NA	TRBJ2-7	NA	TGTGCCAGCAGTATAAAACAGGGACCCAACTACGAGCAGTACTTC	CASSIKQGPNYEQYF
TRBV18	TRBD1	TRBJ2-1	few	TGTGCCAGCTCCCCCACAGGGGGCAATGAGCAGTTCTTC	CASSPTGGNEQFF
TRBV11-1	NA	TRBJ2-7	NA	TGTGCCAGCAATCACTTAGTTGGGTATGCCGGGACGAGCTCCTACGAGCAGTACTTC	CASNHLVGYAGTSSYEQYF
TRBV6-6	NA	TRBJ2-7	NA	TGTGCCAGCAGTTCACAATATGAGCAGTACTTC	CASSSQYEQYF
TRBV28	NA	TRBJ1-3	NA	TGTGCCAGCGCCGACAGGAATTTAGCTGGAAACACCATATATTTT	CASADRNLAGNTIYF
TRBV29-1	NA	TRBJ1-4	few	TGCAGCGTTGGCCTGGCTAGTGCTAATGAAAAACTGTTTTTT	CSVGLASANEKLFF
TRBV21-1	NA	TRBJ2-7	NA	TGTGCCAGCAGCCGTGGGAGGACGAACTCCTACGAGCAGTACTTC	CASSRGRTNSYEQYF
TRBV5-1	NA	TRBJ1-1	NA	TGCGCCAGCAGCTTAGGAGTTACCCACACTGAAGCTTTCTTT	CASSLGVTHTEAFF
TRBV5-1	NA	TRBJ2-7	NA	TGCGCCAGCAGCTCCTCTGGGGACGAGCAGTACTTC	CASSSSGDEQYF
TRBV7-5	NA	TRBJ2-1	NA	TGTGCCAGAAGCCCACGGGCGCCTTCCTACAATGAGCAGTTCTTC	CARSPRAPSYNEQFF
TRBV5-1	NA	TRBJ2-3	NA	TGCGCCAGCAGCCGGCGGGACCAGGGGACGCAGTATTTT	CASSRRDQGTQYF
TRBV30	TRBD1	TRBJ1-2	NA	TGTGCGGGACAGGGGGCGATCGGCTACACCTTC	CAGQGAIGYTF
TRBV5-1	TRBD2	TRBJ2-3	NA	TGCGCCAGCAGCTTGGTAGCGGGAGGGAGCACAGATACGCAGTATTTT	CASSLVAGGSTDTQYF
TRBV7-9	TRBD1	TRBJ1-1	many	TGTGCCAGCAGCGTCGACAGGGGAGAAGCTTTCTTT	CASSVDRGEAFF
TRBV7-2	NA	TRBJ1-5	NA	TGTGCCAGCAGCTTGAGGGGCACGAGCAATCAGCCCCAGCATTTT	CASSLRGTSNQPQHF
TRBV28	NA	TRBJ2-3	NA	TGTGCCAGCAGCCCCCCCGTGATGGGGGCCGCGGATACGCAGTATTTT	CASSPPVMGAADTQYF
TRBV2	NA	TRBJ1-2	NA	TGTGCCAGCAGTGAAGTCGCAGGAAGTTATGGCTACACCTTC	CASSEVAGSYGYTF
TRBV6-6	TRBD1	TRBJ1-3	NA	TGTGCCAGCAGTCGCCCAGGGGGAGACACCATATATTTT	CASSRPGGDTIYF
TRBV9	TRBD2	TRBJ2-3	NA	TGTGCCAGCAGCGTAGTGGCGGGGGGGACAGATACGCAGTATTTT	CASSVVAGGTDTQYF
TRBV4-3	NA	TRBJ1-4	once	TGCGCCAGCAGCCAGACGACAGATATCAATGAAAAACTGTTTTTT	CASSQTTDINEKLFF
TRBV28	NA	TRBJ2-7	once	TGTGCCAGCGGGGTTGGGGGGGCCGCATACGAGCAGTACTTC	CASGVGGAAYEQYF
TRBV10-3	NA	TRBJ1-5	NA	TGTGCCATCAGTGGCCCGGGGGGCGGACCCCAGCATTTT	CAISGPGGGPQHF
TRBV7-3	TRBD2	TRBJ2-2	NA	TGTGCCAGCAGCTCGGGACTAGCGGAGACCGGGGAGCTGTTTTTT	CASSSGLAETGELFF